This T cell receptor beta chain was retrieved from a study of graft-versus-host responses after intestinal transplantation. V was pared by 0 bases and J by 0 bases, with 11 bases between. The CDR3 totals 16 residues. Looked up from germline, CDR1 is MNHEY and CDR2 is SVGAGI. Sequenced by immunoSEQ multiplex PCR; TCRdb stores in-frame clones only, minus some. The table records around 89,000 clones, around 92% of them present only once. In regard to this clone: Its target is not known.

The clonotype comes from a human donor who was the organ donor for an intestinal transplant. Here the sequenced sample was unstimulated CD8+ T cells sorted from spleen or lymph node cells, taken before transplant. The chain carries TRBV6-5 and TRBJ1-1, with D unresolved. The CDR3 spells CASSYSPDTLNTEAFF. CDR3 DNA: TGTGCCAGCAGTTACTCCCCCGACACCTTGAACACTGAAGCTTTCTTT.